This T cell receptor beta chain was documented in a study of T-cell reconstitution after alpha-beta-depleted transplantation in children. Findings of the study overall: By about two months after transplant, alpha-beta T cells reportedly arose from several hundred graft clones that had expanded. Day-60 TCRbeta diversity that was high in some patients was derived from surviving recipient T cells and thymic progenitors. It was newly produced T cells that mostly accounted for T-cell counts and diversity one year after transplant.

This clonotype was seen many times. Its antigen is unidentified. The CDR3 spans 14 residues. Germline CDR1 SGHVS, CDR2 FNYEAQ. V lost 8 bases to trimming and J lost 4 bases; unmatched junction nucleotides: 9. For TCRbeta, the library was prepared with unique molecular identifiers. TCRdb recomputed calls from the PCR reads with MiXCR, one row per CDR3 protein. The sample contains 200,000 to 250,000 distinct CDR3 sequences, about a tenth of which appear only once. This sequence was found in a child less than two years old with acute myeloid leukemia, due to receive a stem cell transplant. Specimen: PBMCs, collected before TCRalphabeta/CD19-depleted stem cell transplant. This chain links TRBV7-6 with TRBJ2-3, with 7 bases fitting TRBD2. CDR3 region: CASSGLTGADTQYF. CDR3 sequence (DNA): TGTGCCAGCTCGGGACTAACGGGGGCAGATACGCAGTATTTT.